Listed here are 16 T cell receptor beta chains from one sample, sequenced in a study of brain T cells in children with intractable seizures. The assay was immunoSEQ multiplex PCR, and TCRdb's table has in-frame clones only and misses some. This sample has 340,000 or so clones; about 94% occur once, and the top ten carry 5.7%. Stated time point: blood from clinic visit 5 months post-surgery; TSC patient then seizure free. The sequencing used peripheral blood, collected less than 6 months after surgery. The receptors derive from a boy under two years old with tuberous sclerosis and intractable seizures.

This clone was recorded once. The rearrangement joins TRBV6-5 to TRBJ1-6, with a weak D call TRBD1 (6 bases). Germline CDR1 MNHEY, CDR2 SVGAGI. CDR3 size: 15 residues. V was shortened by 6 bases and J by 8 bases, with 17 bases between the two germline ends. The CDR3 is CASRQGYAGDSPLHF. In nucleotides, the CDR3 is TGTGCCAGCAGACAGGGTTACGCCGGGGATTCACCCCTCCACTTT.

The CDR3 loop reads CASSQPQPNYGYTF. The DNA for the CDR3 is TGCGCCAGCAGCCAGCCCCAGCCTAACTATGGCTACACCTTC. This sequence joins TRBV5-1 and TRBJ1-2; D gene ambiguous. The V gene lost 4 bases and the J gene lost 0 bases, with 10 bases spanning the gap. Germline values: CDR1 SGHRS, CDR2 YFSETQ. The CDR3 spans 14 residues.

J is TRBJ2-7 and V is TRBV19; the D is unclear. Germline assignment: CDR1 LNHDA and CDR2 SQIVND (reference sequence). V was trimmed by 4 bases and J by 0 bases, leaving 4 bases between them. The CDR3 contains 12 residues. The CDR3: CASSRNSYEQYF. In DNA form, the CDR3 reads TGTGCCAGTAGTAGGAACTCCTACGAGCAGTACTTC. The complete variable domain, with remaining parts taken from reference TRBV19 and TRBJ2-7, reads DGGITQSPKYLFRKEGQNVTLSCEQNLNHDAMYWYRQDPGQGLRLIYYSQIVNDFQKGDIAEGYSVSREKKESFPLTVTSAQKNPTAFYLCASSRNSYEQYFGPGTRLTVT.

The V gene is TRBV5-1, the J gene TRBJ2-5; 9 bases match TRBD1. Germline V lookup: CDR1 SGHRS, CDR2 YFSETQ. V shed 3 bases, J shed 5 bases, and the junction held 5 bases outside the gene matches. This CDR3 comprises 14 residues. CDR3 protein: CASSSGTGTETQYF. The CDR3 DNA follows: TGCGCCAGCAGCTCGGGGACAGGGACGGAGACCCAGTACTTC.

The chain combines TRBV24-1 with TRBJ2-3; 7 bases are shared with TRBD2. The V segment lost 5 bases and the J segment 0 bases; nucleotides outside the gene matches: 1. The V gene's germline CDR1 is KGHDR and CDR2 SFDVKD. The CDR3 has 14 residues. The CDR3, as DNA: TGTGCCACCAGTGTGGGGGGGAGCACAGATACGCAGTATTTT. It encodes CATSVGGSTDTQYF.

V is TRBV19 and J is TRBJ2-2; unclear D gene. V gave up 8 bases and J gave up 3 bases, with 7 bases separating them. The CDR3 has 12 residues. Germline loops: CDR1 LNHDA, CDR2 SQIVND (reference sequence). In nucleotides, the CDR3 is TGTGCCAGTGTATATCACACCGGGGAGCTGTTTTTT. This gives the protein CASVYHTGELFF.

J is TRBJ1-5 and V is TRBV5-6, with a tentative D call TRBD1 (6 bases). V shed 4 bases and J shed 1 base, with 9 bases lying between them. Germline V gene lookup returns CDR1 SGHDT and CDR2 YYEEEE. The CDR3 spans 14 residues. The CDR3 nucleotides are TGTGCCAGCAGCCCTCAGGGGAGCAATCAGCCCCAGCATTTT. Translated: CASSPQGSNQPQHF.

With regard to this clone: The identical CDR3 is also encoded by other nucleotide sequences in the sample. V usage is TRBV12-3 or TRBV12-4 and J usage is TRBJ2-7, with a tentative D call TRBD1 (6 bases). The CDR3 has 12 residues. With 8 bases removed from V and 4 bases from J, the gap between germline ends came to 12 bases. CDR3 region: CASSSTGYEQYF. DNA for the CDR3: TGTGCCAGCTCCTCGACAGGTTACGAGCAGTACTTC.

The CDR3 region has the DNA TGTGCCAGCAGCGTAGCCCCTGTCTACGAGCAGTACTTC. Translation: CASSVAPVYEQYF. J is TRBJ2-7 and V is TRBV9; D unclear. V was clipped by 0 bases and J by 3 bases, with 7 bases between them. The CDR3 totals 13 residues. CDR1 and CDR2 from the germline V gene are SGDLS and YYNGEE.

The chain has TRBV19 and TRBJ2-3; D perhaps matches TRBD1 (6 bases). CDR1 is LNHDA and CDR2 is SQIVND in the germline V gene (reference sequence). This CDR3 has 13 residues. Trimming left V 8 bases short and J 8 bases short, with 17 bases between. In DNA, the CDR3 is TGTGCCAGTCAGGGGCCCCTCGTTGTTACGCAGTATTTT. Encoded protein: CASQGPLVVTQYF.

V is TRBV19 and J is TRBJ2-2, with D maybe TRBD1 (6 bases). V lost 6 bases, J lost 3 bases, and 20 bases lay in between. The CDR3 has 17 residues. Germline values: CDR1 LNHDA, CDR2 SQIVND (reference sequence). The CDR3 spells CASRTTANTGYTGELFF. The CDR3 nucleotides read TGTGCCAGTAGAACCACCGCCAATACAGGGTACACCGGGGAGCTGTTTTTT.

The chain couples TRBV7-3 to TRBJ2-1; 12 bases map to TRBD2. The ends lost 3 bases at V and 7 bases at J; junction bases unmatched: 10. Germline lookup yields CDR1 SGHTA and CDR2 FQGTGA. This CDR3 contains 17 residues. The CDR3 loop is CASSFISGTSGQNEQFF. In nucleotides, the CDR3 is TGTGCCAGCAGCTTCATTTCCGGGACTAGCGGGCAGAATGAGCAGTTCTTC. The variable domain in full, completed from reference TRBV7-3 and TRBJ2-1, reads GAGVSQTPSNKVTEKGKYVELRCDPISGHTALYWYRQSLGQGPEFLIYFQGTGAADDSGLPNDRFFAVRPEGSVSTLKIQRTERGDSAVYLCASSFISGTSGQNEQFFGPGTRLTVL.

The rearrangement links TRBV10-3 to TRBJ2-5; D gene ambiguous. The CDR3 runs to 12 residues. The V gene lost 10 bases and the J gene lost 1 base, with 10 bases spanning the gap. From germline, CDR1 is ENHRY and CDR2 SYGVKD. CDR3 protein: CATLGTQETQYF. CDR3 nucleotides: TGTGCCACCCTCGGCACCCAAGAGACCCAGTACTTC.

This rearrangement joins TRBV7-2 to TRBJ2-7; 13 positions match TRBD2. CDR3 length: 13 residues. Per the germline V gene, CDR1 is SGHTA and CDR2 is FQGNSA. The V gene end was trimmed by 4 bases and the J gene end by 7 bases; junction bases not matched to a gene: 1. CDR3 in amino acids: CASSWTSGREQYF. The CDR3 DNA reads as TGTGCCAGCAGCTGGACTAGCGGGAGAGAGCAGTACTTC.

This chain links TRBV4-1 with TRBJ2-7; TRBD2 is a possible D gene (5 bases). This CDR3 region has 16 residues. The germline V and J ends were trimmed by 4 bases and 13 bases, with 29 bases remaining between them. Germline lookup yields CDR1 MGHRA and CDR2 YSYEKL. CDR3 sequence (DNA): TGCGCCAGCAGCCCTGGGTTTGGTCCAGCGGCTACGCGGTTTTACTTC. Translated, it gives CASSPGFGPAATRFYF.

V gene TRBV6-5 combines with J gene TRBJ2-7; D gene unclear. The CDR3 covers 16 residues. From germline, CDR1 is MNHEY and CDR2 SVGAGI. V lost 0 bases and J 0 bases, leaving 12 bases between the germline ends. In DNA, the CDR3 is TGTGCCAGCAGTTACTCTCTAATAATTAGCTCCTACGAGCAGTACTTC. Its protein is CASSYSLIISSYEQYF.